This TCR beta chain was captured by sequencing in a study of blood T cell repertoires in COVID-19. As for the study in general: The study drew acute and convalescent COVID-19 samples from the United States, Italy and Spain. From T cells, B-cell-depleted T cells, or PBMCs came the material, which was cDNA or gDNA.

Germline trimming cut 4 bases from V and 10 bases from J; bases unmatched to any gene: 3. The CDR3 covers 12 residues. CDR1 and CDR2 from the germline V gene are KGHDR and SFDVKD. In the authors' workflow: Using reference gene primer amplification, nucleated cell counts were estimated. Sequenced by immunoSEQ multiplex PCR; TCRdb stores in-frame clones only, minus some. The DNA gave D and trimming, while V, J and clone size come from that table. The table records a few hundred thousand clones, 84% of them present only once. V usage is TRBV24-1 and J usage is TRBJ2-1; 7 bases are shared with TRBD1. The source material was peripheral blood. The receptor's source is a man aged 35-49 years who had recovered from COVID-19. This CDR3 is CATSDRQGEQFF. CDR3 DNA: TGTGCCACCAGTGACAGACAGGGCGAGCAGTTCTTC.